This TCR beta chain stems from a study of identical twins. TCRdb called the 5' RACE reads again in MiXCR, with one record for every CDR3 protein. The sample contains just under 650,000 distinct CDR3 sequences, just over 7% of which appear only once. Points from the study as a whole: In cord blood, abundant beta clonotypes had fewer insertions; memory showed no trend.

A word on this clonotype: Its antigen is currently unknown.

The CDR3 spans 14 residues. V shed 5 bases and J shed 0 bases, with 11 bases lying between them. Per germline, CDR1 SQVTM and CDR2 ANQGSEA. A further study also used this sample, focusing on yellow fever vaccine responses in identical twins. From that study: It has been reported that, in twins, the vaccine T cell response seemed partly convergent and partly personalized.

The receptor comes from a young woman in good health. This chain links TRBV29-1 with TRBJ1-3; D uncertain. Sequenced material: PBMCs. CDR3 protein: CSVMGRLSGNTIYF. The DNA of the CDR3 is TGCAGCGTTATGGGGAGACTCTCTGGAAACACCATATATTTT.